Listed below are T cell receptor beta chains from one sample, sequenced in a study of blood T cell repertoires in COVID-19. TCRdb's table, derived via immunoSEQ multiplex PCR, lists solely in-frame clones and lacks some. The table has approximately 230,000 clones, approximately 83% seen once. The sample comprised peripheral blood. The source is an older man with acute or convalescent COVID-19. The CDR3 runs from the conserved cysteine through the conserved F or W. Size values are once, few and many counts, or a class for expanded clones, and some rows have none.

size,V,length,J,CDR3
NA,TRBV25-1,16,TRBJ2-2,CASSETGTGLTGELFF
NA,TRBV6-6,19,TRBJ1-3,CASSPYPKTGGASGNTIYF
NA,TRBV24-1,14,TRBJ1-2,CATSTARVGYGYTF
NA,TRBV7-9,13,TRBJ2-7,CASSGGRSYEQYF
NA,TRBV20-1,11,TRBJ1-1,CSARQNTEAFF
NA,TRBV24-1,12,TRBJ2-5,CATSDAGETQYF
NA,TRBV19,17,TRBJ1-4,CASSGAQFFATNEKLFF
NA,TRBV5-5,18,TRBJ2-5,CASSLEPLAGGPRETQYF
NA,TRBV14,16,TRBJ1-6,CASSQLLRERNSPLHF
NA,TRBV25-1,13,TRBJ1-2,CASSRAVNYGYTF
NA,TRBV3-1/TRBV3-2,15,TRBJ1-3,CASSLTRGSWNTIYF
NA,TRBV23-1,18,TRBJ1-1,CASSQRDRGRAGNTEAFF
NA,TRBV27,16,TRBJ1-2,CASSLSSRVQLAGYTF
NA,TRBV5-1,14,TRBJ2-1,CASRRGQGHNEQFF
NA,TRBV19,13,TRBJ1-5,CASRGPQGQPQHF
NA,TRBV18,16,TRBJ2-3,CASSPRVAGGRDTQYF
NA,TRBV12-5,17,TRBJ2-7,CASAVGIGQGANYEQYF
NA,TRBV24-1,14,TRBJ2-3,CATENGLGTDTQYF
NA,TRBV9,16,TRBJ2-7,CASSVDFGRAAYEQYF
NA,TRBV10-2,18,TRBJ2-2,CASSELASGSANTGELFF
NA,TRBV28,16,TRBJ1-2,CASGPGLGGRNYGYTF
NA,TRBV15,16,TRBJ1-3,CATSRDRGASGNTIYF
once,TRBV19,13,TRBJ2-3,CASNRGREDTQYF
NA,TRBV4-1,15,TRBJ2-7,CASSQVNRGSGEQYF
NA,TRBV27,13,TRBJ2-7,CASSFSGTPRWYF
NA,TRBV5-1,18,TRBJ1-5,CASSLKQVGKASNQPQHF
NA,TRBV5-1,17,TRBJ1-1,CASSLTGQRGMNTEAFF
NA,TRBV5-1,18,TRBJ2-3,CASSFDPSEAESTDTQYF
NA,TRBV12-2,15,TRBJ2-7,CASRYNVHRAYEQYF
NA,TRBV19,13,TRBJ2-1,CASRDRGNNEQFF
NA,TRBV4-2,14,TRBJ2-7,CASSPGTALYEQYF
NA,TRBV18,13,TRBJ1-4,CASSDRVNEKLFF
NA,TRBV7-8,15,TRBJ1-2,CASSLSSGVNYGYTF
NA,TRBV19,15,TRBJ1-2,CASSIDRYTSGGYTF
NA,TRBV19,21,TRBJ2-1,CASSIAGLAGGRPSSYNEQFF
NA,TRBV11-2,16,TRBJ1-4,CASSPKGGLNNEKLFF
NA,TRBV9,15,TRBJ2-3,CASTDEGHGADTQYF
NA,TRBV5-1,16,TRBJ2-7,CASSSGTSGVTYEQYF
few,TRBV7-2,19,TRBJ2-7,CASSSTPGLAGGLVGEQYF
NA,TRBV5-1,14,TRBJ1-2,CASSPSAANYGYTF
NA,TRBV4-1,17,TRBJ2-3,CASSQVGQARGTDTQYF
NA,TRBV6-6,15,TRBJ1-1,CASSYPRGRNTEAFF
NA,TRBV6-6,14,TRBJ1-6,CASTSTDYNSPLHF
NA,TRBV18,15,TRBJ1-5,CASSKNSNSNQPQHF
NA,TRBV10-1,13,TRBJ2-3,CANADRRTDTQYF
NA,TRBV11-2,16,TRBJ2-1,CASSLARTSGKDEQFF
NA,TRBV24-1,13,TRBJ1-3,CATSGGTGNTIYF
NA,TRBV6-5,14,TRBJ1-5,CASGTGSSNQPQHF
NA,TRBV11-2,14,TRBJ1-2,CASSRWTAMSDYTF
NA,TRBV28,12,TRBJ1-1,CASGTGGVAAFF
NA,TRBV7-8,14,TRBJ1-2,CASSLAASHYGYTF
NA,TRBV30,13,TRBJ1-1,CAWSGQANTEAFF
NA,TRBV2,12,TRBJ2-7,CASSEAPREQYF
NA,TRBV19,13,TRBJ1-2,CASSITGSNGYTF
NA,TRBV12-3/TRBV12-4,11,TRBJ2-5,CASSQSETQYF
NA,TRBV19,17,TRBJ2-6,CASTNRGGHSGANVLTF
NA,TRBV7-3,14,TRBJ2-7,CASSWGTESYEQYF
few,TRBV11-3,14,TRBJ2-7,CASSPSGRPYEQYF